Shown below are 5 T cell receptor beta chains from a single sample sequenced in a study of spatial heterogeneity in lung cancer. A single record per CDR3 protein comes from TCRdb applying MiXCR to the 5' RACE reads. In the table there are fewer than 20,000 distinct CDR3 sequences, about 20% of which are singletons. Specified time point: sample taken at primary tumor resection. Unsorted samples of tumor, nontumor lung or frozen PBMC had their whole RNA sequenced. Specimen: PBMCs, collected at surgery. These TCRs come from a female donor with early-stage non-small cell lung cancer.

This clonotype has ten or more counts. The rearrangement links TRBV6-5 to TRBJ1-1; D perhaps matches TRBD1 (6 bases). Germline V gene data show CDR1 as MNHEY and CDR2 as SVGAGI. The CDR3 consists of 13 residues. The DNA for the CDR3 is TGTGTGTCGGCGGGGCAGGGGAGCACTGAAGCTTTCTTT. Translated, it gives CVSAGQGSTEAFF.

This clonotype was counted at least ten times. The genes are TRBV19 and TRBJ2-7; D not resolved. This CDR3 has 13 amino acids. Deletions cut 3 bases from V and 5 bases from J, with 11 bases between. The germline CDR1 and CDR2 sequences are LNHDA and SQIVND (reference sequence). The CDR3 DNA reads as TGTGCCAGTAGTATTCAGCCCCGGAACGAGCAGTACTTC. Translation gives CASSIQPRNEQYF.

This clonotype was observed at least ten times. The CDR3 spells CATRDHTTGELFF. CDR3 DNA: TGTGCCACCCGGGACCACACGACCGGGGAGCTGTTTTTT. The V call is TRBV6-5, the J call TRBJ2-2, with D perhaps matching TRBD1 or TRBD2 (5 bases each). Germline CDR1 reads MNHEY; CDR2 reads SVGAGI. This CDR3 has 13 amino acids. V was pared by 10 bases and J by 5 bases, with 14 bases between.

This clonotype was recorded many times. Relative to the germline gene, one junction end is altered; a read error may explain this. This sequence joins TRBV29-1 and TRBJ1-4; 9 bases agree with TRBD1. This CDR3 has 14 amino acids. In germline, CDR1 is SQVTM, CDR2 ANQGSEA. CDR3 protein: CSVEEQGAGEKLFF. The CDR3 DNA is TGCAGCGTGGAAGAACAGGGGGCCGGTGAAAAACTGTTTTTT.

This clonotype was counted at least ten times. This chain joins TRBV11-2 and TRBJ2-7; 8 bases align to TRBD1. Looked up from germline, CDR1 is SGHAT and CDR2 is FQNNGV. The CDR3 consists of 17 residues. Trimming cost V 5 bases and J 0 bases; bases outside gene matches: 12. CDR3 protein: CASSQTLDRGISYEQYF. In DNA form, the CDR3 reads TGTGCCAGCAGCCAAACCCTAGACAGGGGCATCTCCTACGAGCAGTACTTC.